The 11 T cell receptor beta chains given below trace back to one sample, sequenced in a study of shared clonotypes between healthy human individuals. Clones were sequenced by immunoSEQ multiplex PCR, and TCRdb holds only the in-frame ones, with some missing. The sample records 550,000 to 700,000 clones, approximately 73% being singletons. Sequenced: memory CD4+ T cells sorted from blood. Subset of the sample: CD45RA-negative fraction. These receptors were obtained from a young woman in good health.

Of note for this clone: A read error is possible here, since a much larger clone lies one base away. V is TRBV2 and J is TRBJ2-5; D is possibly TRBD1 (5 bases). The DNA matches TRBJ2-7 better at its end, which makes the J call doubtful. The CDR3 extends over 12 amino acids. Per germline, CDR1 SNHLY and CDR2 FYNNEI. The CDR3 loop is CASSGQTYEQYF. In DNA form, the CDR3 reads TGTGCCAGCAGTGGACAGACCTACGAGCAGTACTTC.

The genes are TRBV10-3 and TRBJ1-5; TRBD1 aligns across 7 bases. Germline V gene sequence: CDR1 ENHRY, CDR2 SYGVKD. This CDR3 spans 12 amino acids. V shed 3 bases and J 8 bases; nucleotides not matched to a gene: 1. In DNA form, the CDR3 reads TGTGCCATCAGTGACAGGGGGAAGCCCCAGCATTTT. Translating gives CAISDRGKPQHF.

This chain links TRBV11-2 with TRBJ2-5, with D maybe TRBD1 (5 bases). CDR1 and CDR2 from the germline V gene are SGHAT and FQNNGV. The CDR3 has 15 residues. Trimming stripped 6 bases from V and 1 base from J, with 15 bases between. The CDR3, as DNA: TGTGCCAGCAGTTTCCGAGAAGGGGTCCAAGAGACCCAGTACTTC. Its translation: CASSFREGVQETQYF.

Points on this clone: Other DNA sequences in this sample translate to the same CDR3. The chain joins TRBV5-1 to TRBJ1-4, with TRBD1 matching 9 bases. Germline CDR1 SGHRS, CDR2 YFSETQ. Trimming cost V 4 bases and J 4 bases; bases outside gene matches: 5. CDR3 size: 15 residues. DNA for the CDR3: TGCGCCAGCAGCAGGGGGGACAGGGATAATGAAAAACTGTTTTTT. Its protein product is CASSRGDRDNEKLFF.

The rearrangement links TRBV5-6 to TRBJ2-3; D possibly corresponds to TRBD1 (7 bases). CDR3 length: 16 residues. From germline, CDR1 is SGHDT and CDR2 YYEEEE. The ends were cut back, 4 bases at V and 1 base at J, with 16 bases in the middle. CDR3 protein: CASSVRTGGGTDTQYF. CDR3 nucleotide sequence: TGTGCCAGCAGCGTCCGGACAGGCGGGGGCACAGATACGCAGTATTTT. The whole variable domain, filled in from reference TRBV5-6 and TRBJ2-3, reads DAGVTQSPTHLIKTRGQQVTLRCSPKSGHDTVSWYQQALGQGPQFIFQYYEEEERQRGNFPDRFSGHQFPNYSSELNVNALLLGDSALYLCASSVRTGGGTDTQYFGPGTRLTVL.

This clone was seen a handful of times. V gene TRBV28 combines with J gene TRBJ2-5; D remains ambiguous. The CDR3 consists of 12 residues. Germline CDR1 is MDHEN and CDR2 is SYDVKM. V was clipped by 6 bases and J by 5 bases, with 10 bases between them. The CDR3 reads CASSYLRETQYF. The CDR3, as DNA: TGTGCCAGCAGCTACCTACGGGAGACCCAGTACTTC.

The chain links TRBV27 to TRBJ2-2, with unresolved D. The ends were cut back, 6 bases at V and 0 bases at J, with 8 bases in the middle. Looked up from germline, CDR1 is MNHEY and CDR2 is SMNVEV (reference sequence). This CDR3 region has 14 residues. The CDR3, as DNA: TGTGCCAGCAGCCAGCGATCGAACACCGGGGAGCTGTTTTTT. This encodes CASSQRSNTGELFF.

J is TRBJ2-7 and V is TRBV5-1; D not certain. V was clipped by 4 bases and J by 5 bases, with 10 bases between them. This CDR3 is built from 12 residues. Looked up from germline, CDR1 is SGHRS and CDR2 is YFSETQ. This chain's CDR3 is CASSRPSNEQYF. CDR3 bases: TGCGCCAGCAGCCGACCCAGCAACGAGCAGTACTTC.

This clone was seen only a few times. The rearrangement joins TRBV20-1 to TRBJ2-3, with D unclear. The CDR3 is 9 residues long. CDR1 and CDR2 from the germline V gene are DFQATT and SNEGSKA (reference sequence). V lost 7 bases and J lost 5, with 4 bases in between. CDR3 sequence: CSGGDTQYF. The CDR3 coding sequence is TGCAGTGGGGGAGATACGCAGTATTTT.

This clone was detected once. V is TRBV5-1 and J is TRBJ2-5, with 9 bases aligning to TRBD2. CDR1 and CDR2 (germline): SGHRS, YFSETQ. The junction had 9 bases not matched to a gene; V was cut back by 7 bases and J by 5 bases. The CDR3 covers 14 residues. The CDR3 sequence: CASRTAGGRETQYF. DNA for the CDR3: TGCGCCAGCCGAACGGCGGGAGGGCGCGAGACCCAGTACTTC. The variable domain in full, with the rest retrieved from reference TRBV5-1 and TRBJ2-5, is KAGVTQTPRYLIKTRGQQVTLSCSPISGHRSVSWYQQTPGQGLQFLFEYFSETQRNKGNFPGRFSGRQFSNSRSEMNVSTLELGDSALYLCASRTAGGRETQYFGPGTRLLVL.

The chain employs TRBV28 and TRBJ1-1; D is possibly TRBD1 (6 bases). This CDR3 is built from 16 residues. The V end was cut by 7 bases, the J end by 1 base, with 19 bases between. Germline V gene data show CDR1 as MDHEN and CDR2 as SYDVKM. The CDR3 DNA reads TGTGCCAGCACCCAATCCCTCCCACAGGGGAACACTGAAGCTTTCTTT. It yields the protein CASTQSLPQGNTEAFF.